This T cell receptor (beta chain) was obtained from a study of blood T cells in healthy people across ages. Study results and caveats: With donor CMV status unknown, expanded clonotype changes were possibly confounded. Across samples, TCR beta diversity tracked strongly with naive T cell percentage. It was the long-lived donors that had more naive CD4+ cells and higher diversity than aged donors.

Primed by a sample-barcoded 5' primer and a J-beta primer mix, a second PCR proceeded for 7 to 11 cycles. Each cDNA was tagged by a template-switch adaptor containing 12 random nucleotides. One entry per CDR3 protein, called by TCRdb with MiXCR from the 5' RACE reads. Of 700,000 or so distinct CDR3 sequences in the sample, about a fifth were seen once. Details on this clonotype: Its antigen is as yet unknown.

Sequenced input: blood. This clonotype originated in a man aged 65-85 years in good health.

CDR3 DNA sequence: TGCGCCAGCAGCTTGGATGTTCGGGCGGGAGCTTTGGATGAGCAGTTCTTC. Protein sequence: CASSLDVRAGALDEQFF. This chain joins TRBV5-1 and TRBJ2-1; 7 bases are a match to TRBD2. The CDR3 spans 17 residues. Germline lookup yields CDR1 SGHRS and CDR2 YFSETQ. The V segment lost 0 bases and the J segment 8 bases; nucleotides outside the gene matches: 14. Full variable domain (missing parts from reference TRBV5-1 and TRBJ2-1): KAGVTQTPRYLIKTRGQQVTLSCSPISGHRSVSWYQQTPGQGLQFLFEYFSETQRNKGNFPGRFSGRQFSNSRSEMNVSTLELGDSALYLCASSLDVRAGALDEQFFGPGTRLTVL.